The 18 T cell receptor beta chains below were found in one sample sequenced in a study of T cell responses to AZD1222 COVID-19 vaccine. Sequenced by immunoSEQ multiplex PCR; TCRdb stores in-frame clones only, minus some. The sample lists 150,000 to 200,000 clones; 88% were seen once. Sequenced here: peripheral blood, sampled on day 0 of AZD1222 vaccination. Receptors originate from an adult in good health.

The chain couples TRBV4-2 to TRBJ2-3; TRBD1 agrees at 8 bases. The CDR3 is 17 residues long. The germline CDR1 and CDR2 sequences are LGHNA and YNFKEQ. The V gene end was trimmed by 3 bases and the J gene end by 6 bases; junction bases not matched to a gene: 14. For the CDR3, the DNA is TGTGCCAGCAGCCAGTTAGGACAGGGCCAAATCATGGATACGCAGTATTTT. This encodes CASSQLGQGQIMDTQYF.

J is TRBJ1-2 and V is TRBV7-9; 7 bases fit TRBD1. This CDR3 spans 14 amino acids. Germline V lookup: CDR1 SEHNR, CDR2 FQNEAQ (reference sequence). J lost 8 bases, V lost 3 bases, and 9 bases had no gene match. CDR3 sequence reads: CASSLAVTGVGYTF. The CDR3 DNA is TGTGCCAGCAGCTTGGCCGTAACAGGGGTGGGCTACACCTTC.

The chain couples TRBV5-1 to TRBJ1-1; D is perhaps TRBD1 (5 bases). V lost 3 bases to trimming and J lost 1 base, with 10 bases between them. The CDR3 is made up of 14 amino acids. Germline loops: CDR1 SGHRS, CDR2 YFSETQ. CDR3 sequence (DNA): TGCGCCAGCAGCTCTCAGGGATCGAACACTGAAGCTTTCTTT. It codes for CASSSQGSNTEAFF.

This rearrangement joins TRBV15 to TRBJ2-7; D is tentatively TRBD1 or TRBD2 (6 bases each). Trimming left V 6 bases short and J 5 bases short, with 17 bases between. Looked up from germline, CDR1 is LNHNV and CDR2 is YYDKDF (reference sequence). The CDR3 covers 14 residues. The DNA of the CDR3 is TGTGCCACCAGAGTGGGGGGACATTTGGACGAGCAGTACTTC. This sequence encodes CATRVGGHLDEQYF.

The chain uses TRBV28 and TRBJ1-1; D not resolved. Trimming stripped 7 bases from V and 4 bases from J, with 10 bases between. CDR3 length equals 12 residues. Per the germline V gene, CDR1 is MDHEN and CDR2 is SYDVKM. The CDR3 here is CASTKAGTEAFF. In DNA form, the CDR3 reads TGTGCCAGCACGAAGGCGGGCACTGAAGCTTTCTTT.

The gene calls are TRBV6-5 and TRBJ2-5, with D possibly being TRBD1 (5 bases). The ends were cut back, 10 bases at V and 4 bases at J, with 16 bases in the middle. CDR1 is MNHEY, CDR2 SVGAGI, per germline. The CDR3 spans 13 residues. The CDR3 sequence is CATVVRQGETQYF. The CDR3 DNA reads as TGTGCCACCGTCGTGAGGCAGGGAGAGACCCAGTACTTC.

The V call is TRBV7-3, the J call TRBJ2-1; 7 bases match TRBD2. Germline V CDR1 and CDR2: SGHTA, FQGTGA. The CDR3 is 13 residues long. V lost 5 bases, J lost 10 bases, and 8 bases stayed unmatched. In DNA, the CDR3 is TGTGCCAGCAGCCCGAGACTAGCACAGGAGCAGTTCTTC. Translated, it gives CASSPRLAQEQFF.

This clone was recorded once. CDR3 sequence: CASSVGLGQKSSGANVLTF. In DNA, the CDR3 is TGTGCCAGCAGCGTCGGACTAGGGCAGAAGAGCTCTGGGGCCAACGTCCTGACTTTC. The genes are TRBV9 and TRBJ2-6; TRBD2 aligns across 7 bases. The J segment lost 0 bases and the V segment lost 2 bases, leaving 11 bases of the junction unmatched. The CDR3 spans 19 residues. The V gene's germline CDR1 is SGDLS and CDR2 YYNGEE. The variable domain in full, completed from reference TRBV9 and TRBJ2-6, reads DSGVTQTPKHLITATGQRVTLRCSPRSGDLSVYWYQQSLDQGLQFLIQYYNGEERAKGNILERFSAQQFPDLHSELNLSSLELGDSALYFCASSVGLGQKSSGANVLTFGAGSRLTVL.

This clone occurred once. This chain connects TRBV19 to TRBJ2-2; the match to TRBD1 covers 11 bases. Germline CDR1 LNHDA, CDR2 SQIVND (reference sequence). The CDR3 has 21 amino acids. Losses at the gene ends were 7 bases for V and 2 bases for J; bases not matched to a gene: 21. The CDR3 sequence is CASTTRWILRGQGGNTGELFF. Written as DNA, the CDR3 is TGTGCCAGTACCACACGCTGGATCTTGCGGGGACAGGGGGGAAACACCGGGGAGCTGTTTTTT. Variable domain in full (rest from reference TRBV19 and TRBJ2-2): DGGITQSPKYLFRKEGQNVTLSCEQNLNHDAMYWYRQDPGQGLRLIYYSQIVNDFQKGDIAEGYSVSREKKESFPLTVTSAQKNPTAFYLCASTTRWILRGQGGNTGELFFGEGSRLTVL.

The chain links TRBV29-1 to TRBJ1-5; weak D call: TRBD1 (6 bases). Germline CDR1 SQVTM, CDR2 ANQGSEA. CDR3 length: 14 amino acids. V dropped 4 bases and J dropped 1 base, with 11 bases sitting between them. The CDR3 spells CSVAWGASNQPQHF. The CDR3, as DNA: TGCAGCGTTGCCTGGGGGGCCAGCAATCAGCCCCAGCATTTT. Based on the CDR3 plus reference TRBV29-1 and TRBJ1-5, the full variable domain is SAVISQKPSRDICQRGTSLTIQCQVDSQVTMMFWYRQQPGQSLTLIATANQGSEATYESGFVIDKFPISRPNLTFSTLTVSNMSPEDSSIYLCSVAWGASNQPQHFGDGTRLSIL.

This chain connects TRBV4-3 to TRBJ2-1; 7 bases line up with TRBD1. J lost 3 bases, V lost 4 bases, and 6 bases had no gene match. The CDR3 length is 15 residues. CDR1 and CDR2 from the germline V gene are LGHNA and YSLEER. The CDR3 sequence is CASSPRGLGYNEQFF. The DNA for the CDR3 is TGCGCCAGCAGCCCCAGGGGGTTAGGCTACAATGAGCAGTTCTTC.

The V and J genes are TRBV4-2 and TRBJ1-6, with a possible D match to TRBD1 (6 bases). Germline-derived CDR1 and CDR2 are LGHNA and YNFKEQ. V was pared by 3 bases and J by 14 bases, with 23 bases between. The CDR3 is 16 amino acids. CDR3 sequence (DNA): TGTGCCAGCAGCCACCTCCAGGGGACGACTTCGGTAACCCTCCACTTT. Protein product: CASSHLQGTTSVTLHF.

The gene calls are TRBV5-8 and TRBJ2-1; 12 bases map to TRBD2. J gave up 5 bases and V 1 base, and 7 bases lay outside the gene matches. The CDR3 has 17 residues. CDR1 and CDR2 (germline): SGHTS, YDEGEE. CDR3 in amino acids: CASSLKASGRADNEQFF. The CDR3 DNA sequence: TGTGCCAGCAGCTTGAAGGCTAGCGGGAGGGCGGACAATGAGCAGTTCTTC.

This sequence joins TRBV7-3 and TRBJ2-6; tentative D call: TRBD2 (6 bases). Trimming took off 5 bases at V and 2 bases at J, with 7 bases between the two ends. The length of the CDR3 is 14 residues. The germline V gene has CDR1 SGHTA and CDR2 FQGTGA. In DNA form, the CDR3 reads TGTGCCAGCAGCCCGGGGGCTGGGGCCAACGTCCTGACTTTC. It specifies CASSPGAGANVLTF.

J is TRBJ1-5 and V is TRBV2; 7 nucleotides align to TRBD1. The CDR3 is 15 residues long. The V and J ends lost 7 bases and 6 bases, in that order; junction bases with no gene match: 12. The V gene's germline CDR1 is SNHLY and CDR2 FYNNEI. In nucleotides, the CDR3 is TGTGCCAGCACTATGGGACAGCCGAAGGGTCAGCCCCAGCATTTT. Translated, it gives CASTMGQPKGQPQHF.

This clone appeared once. The chain recombines TRBV28 with TRBJ2-7; TRBD1 aligns across 7 bases. The CDR3 is 14 amino acids. V lost 5 bases, J lost 4 bases, and 8 bases stayed unmatched. Germline V gene sequence: CDR1 MDHEN, CDR2 SYDVKM. CDR3 amino acids: CASSPPGQQYEQYF. The CDR3 DNA reads TGTGCCAGCAGTCCCCCGGGACAGCAGTACGAGCAGTACTTC.

There are a few counts of this clone. The chain has TRBV25-1 and TRBJ1-6, with D tentatively TRBD1 (6 bases). The CDR3 is made up of 15 amino acids. V was trimmed by 1 base and J by 5 bases, leaving 9 bases between them. Germline V gives CDR1 MGHDK, CDR2 SYGVNS. CDR3 protein: CASSELGGDNSPLHF. CDR3 nucleotide sequence: TGTGCCAGCAGTGAATTAGGGGGGGATAATTCACCCCTCCACTTT.

This chain connects TRBV30 to TRBJ1-5; no clear D. Germline assignment: CDR1 GTSNPN and CDR2 SVGIG (reference sequence). The CDR3 is made up of 13 amino acids. V gave up 0 bases and J gave up 3 bases, with 6 bases separating them. In DNA, the CDR3 is TGTGCCTGGAGTGTACTGGACAATCAGCCCCAGCATTTT. This codes for CAWSVLDNQPQHF.